What follows are 24 T cell receptor beta chains derived from one specimen sequenced in a study of CD8 T cells in ankylosing spondylitis. TCRdb ran MiXCR on the 5' RACE reads and lists one entry per CDR3 protein. The sample holds approximately 290,000 distinct CDR3 sequences, more than 20% seen once. Sequences were obtained from blood, either unsorted or a sorted T cell fraction (not recorded which). Receptor source: a female donor with ankylosing spondylitis or in good health (not recorded which).

The chain uses TRBV5-5 and TRBJ2-1, with 8 bases aligning to TRBD1. Germline trimming cut 5 bases from V and 0 bases from J; bases unmatched to any gene: 4. Germline V gene data show CDR1 as SGHKS and CDR2 as YYEKEE (reference sequence). The CDR3 covers 15 residues. In nucleotides, the CDR3 is TGTGCCAGCAGACTCCAGGGGGCCTCCTACAATGAGCAGTTCTTC. Translating gives CASRLQGASYNEQFF. Full variable domain (rest looked up from reference TRBV5-5 and TRBJ2-1): DAGVTQSPTHLIKTRGQQVTLRCSPISGHKSVSWYQQVLGQGPQFIFQYYEKEERGRGNFPDRFSARQFPNYSSELNVNALLLGDSALYLCASRLQGASYNEQFFGPGTRLTVL.

CDR3 nucleotides: TGTGCCAGCAGTACAGGGGTATCGAACACTGAAGCTTTCTTT. Protein sequence: CASSTGVSNTEAFF. This chain links TRBV6-1 with TRBJ1-1, with 7 bases that match TRBD1. The CDR3 totals 14 residues. Unmatched junction bases numbered 4, after V lost 5 bases and J lost 1 base. The germline CDR1 and CDR2 sequences are MNHNS and SASEGT.

This clonotype was found a few times. It is unclear where the CDR3 begins or ends on the DNA, so no DNA is shown, and the CDR3 is as TCRdb lists it. V and J are TRBV12-3 or TRBV12-4 and TRBJ1-1. With termini counted, the CDR3 has 14 amino acids. The CDR3 here is CASSLEREGPEAFF.

This chain joins TRBV12-3 or TRBV12-4 and TRBJ2-1, with a possible D match to TRBD2 (5 bases). V dropped 5 bases and J dropped 7 bases, with 15 bases sitting between them. This CDR3 region has 14 residues. CDR3 protein: CASSPLAVGNEQFF. For the CDR3, the DNA is TGTGCCAGCAGTCCTCTAGCAGTAGGGAATGAGCAGTTCTTC.

This clonotype was observed many times. The chain recombines TRBV7-6 with TRBJ2-3; the D call may be TRBD1 or TRBD2 (5 bases each). V lost 5 bases to trimming and J lost 3 bases, with 12 bases between them. Germline loops: CDR1 SGHVS, CDR2 FNYEAQ. The CDR3 loop spans 14 amino acids. Written as DNA, the CDR3 is TGTGCCAGCAGCCCACAGGTAGCGACAGATACGCAGTATTTT. Translated, it gives CASSPQVATDTQYF.

CDR3 protein: CASSITSGRETQYF. In DNA, the CDR3 is TGTGCCAGCAGCATTACTAGCGGACGAGAGACCCAGTACTTC. This chain connects TRBV7-9 to TRBJ2-5; 8 positions match TRBD2. Unmatched junction bases numbered 6, after V lost 5 bases and J lost 4 bases. The CDR3 loop spans 14 amino acids. CDR1 and CDR2 (germline): SEHNR, FQNEAQ (reference sequence). Variable domain in full (rest from reference TRBV7-9 and TRBJ2-5): DTGVSQNPRHKITKRGQNVTFRCDPISEHNRLYWYRQTLGQGPEFLTYFQNEAQLEKSRLLSDRFSAERPKGSFSTLEIQRTEQGDSAMYLCASSITSGRETQYFGPGTRLLVL.

The chain couples TRBV18 to TRBJ2-1, with D maybe TRBD1 (5 bases). Germline V gene sequence: CDR1 KGHSH, CDR2 LQKENI. This CDR3 contains 13 residues. V lost 3 bases and J 5 bases, leaving 8 bases between the germline ends. The DNA for the CDR3 is TGTGCCAGCTCACCTAAAGGGGACAATGAGCAGTTCTTC. It yields the protein CASSPKGDNEQFF.

This clonotype was picked up a small number of times. The rearrangement uses TRBV20-1 and TRBJ2-1, with 9 bases lining up with TRBD2. V dropped 3 bases and J dropped 1; count of bases not matched to a gene: 7. The CDR3 loop spans 16 amino acids. The V gene's germline CDR1 is DFQATT and CDR2 SNEGSKA (reference sequence). The DNA of the CDR3 is TGCAGTGCTAGGGAGGGACTAGCTTGGTCCTACAATGAGCAGTTCTTC. Amino acids: CSAREGLAWSYNEQFF.

The table lists this clonotype with a few counts. The chain couples TRBV28 to TRBJ2-7, with D maybe TRBD1 (6 bases). Per germline, CDR1 MDHEN and CDR2 SYDVKM. The CDR3 has 14 residues. Deletions cut 6 bases from V and 2 bases from J, with 14 bases between. CDR3: CASRYQGLTYEQYF. CDR3 nucleotides: TGTGCCAGCAGGTACCAGGGGCTAACCTACGAGCAGTACTTC.

The chain uses TRBV18 and TRBJ2-7; TRBD1 or TRBD2 may be the D gene (5 bases each). This CDR3 has 15 residues. CDR1 and CDR2 (germline): KGHSH, LQKENI. The ends were cut back, 6 bases at V and 6 bases at J, with 21 bases in the middle. CDR3 in DNA: TGTGCCAGCTCTCCCAAGAGGGGCGAATTATTCGAGCAGTACTTC. Protein sequence: CASSPKRGELFEQYF.

This clonotype turned up a few times. V and J are TRBV20-1 and TRBJ1-5; D remains unclear. CDR1 and CDR2 from the germline V gene are DFQATT and SNEGSKA (reference sequence). Trimming left V 6 bases short and J 0 bases short, with 15 bases between. CDR3 length: 15 residues. The CDR3 DNA is TGCAGTGCCGTAGGAGGGAGTTATAGCAATCAGCCCCAGCATTTT. Residues: CSAVGGSYSNQPQHF.

This clonotype was seen only a few times. The chain has TRBV12-3 or TRBV12-4 and TRBJ2-5, with D perhaps being TRBD1 or TRBD2 (9 bases each). This CDR3 comprises 15 residues. The V and J ends lost 6 bases and 7 bases respectively, with 21 bases between them. The CDR3 is CASSRGRDRDWTQYF. The CDR3 bases are TGTGCCAGCAGCCGCGGGAGGGACAGGGACTGGACCCAGTACTTC.

This clonotype was picked up a small number of times. The J gene is TRBJ1-1, the V gene TRBV6-1, with TRBD1 as a possible D gene (6 bases). CDR1 MNHNS and CDR2 SASEGT come from the germline V gene. Between the trimmed V and J ends, which lost 6 bases and 5 bases, there was a span of 16 bases. This CDR3 has 14 amino acids. The CDR3 here is CASSPEGDWTEAFF. The CDR3 DNA sequence: TGTGCCAGCAGCCCCGAGGGGGATTGGACTGAAGCTTTCTTT.

Ten or more counts support this clonotype. The rearrangement joins TRBV29-1 to TRBJ2-7, with 12 bases fitting TRBD2. V trimming: 2 bases; J trimming: 10 bases; junction bases outside the gene matches: 3. The germline CDR1 and CDR2 sequences are SQVTM and ANQGSEA. This CDR3 comprises 12 residues. For the CDR3, the DNA is TGCAGCGTTGAAAAGACTAGCGGGAGTCAGTACTTC. This gives the protein CSVEKTSGSQYF.

The chain couples TRBV9 to TRBJ2-7; 9 bases map to TRBD2. The CDR3 loop spans 15 amino acids. CDR1 is SGDLS, CDR2 YYNGEE, per germline. V lost 0 bases and J lost 2; bases outside the gene matches: 3. The CDR3 nucleotides read TGTGCCAGCAGCGTAGATAGCGGGAGTACCTACGAGCAGTACTTC. Translation gives CASSVDSGSTYEQYF.

Concerning this clonotype itself: One junction end does not reproduce the germline sequence, and a read error may be involved. The V gene is TRBV5-1, the J gene TRBJ2-3, with 7 bases that match TRBD1. The CDR3 is 14 residues long. Germline loops: CDR1 SGHRS, CDR2 YFSETQ. The DNA for the CDR3 is TGCGCCAGCAGCCCGGACAGGCCCACATATACGCAGTATTTT. It encodes CASSPDRPTYTQYF.

The V and J genes are TRBV20-1 and TRBJ1-5; maybe TRBD1 (5 bases). V gave up 0 bases and J gave up 5 bases, with 14 bases separating them. Germline loops: CDR1 DFQATT, CDR2 SNEGSKA (reference sequence). The CDR3 sequence is 15 residues long. CDR3 DNA sequence: TGCAGTGCTAGAGATAGAGACAGCATATATCAGCCCCAGCATTTT. This encodes CSARDRDSIYQPQHF.

The sample holds a few counts of this clonotype. CDR3 amino acids: CASSLGLTGIYEQYF. CDR3 in DNA: TGTGCCAGCAGCTTAGGCCTGACAGGGATCTACGAGCAGTACTTC. The chain links TRBV7-2 to TRBJ2-7; 7 nucleotides match TRBD1. CDR1 SGHTA and CDR2 FQGNSA come from the germline V gene. The CDR3 extends over 15 amino acids. V was clipped by 1 base and J by 3 bases; unmatched bases: 6.

V gene TRBV20-1 combines with J gene TRBJ2-7; D is undetermined. V was trimmed by 6 bases and J by 3 bases, leaving 12 bases between them. The germline V gene has CDR1 DFQATT and CDR2 SNEGSKA (reference sequence). This CDR3 has 12 amino acids. The CDR3 spells CSAGGKLYEQYF. Here the CDR3 DNA reads TGCAGTGCCGGCGGTAAGCTCTACGAGCAGTACTTC.

This clonotype was detected a few times. The J gene is TRBJ2-1, the V gene TRBV4-1, with D uncertain. CDR1 is MGHRA, CDR2 YSYEKL, per germline. The CDR3 spans 14 residues. Between the trimmed V and J ends, which lost 0 bases and 5 bases, there was a span of 8 bases. CDR3 nucleotide sequence: TGCGCCAGCAGCCAAGATCGTGCGGACAATGAGCAGTTCTTC. Protein: CASSQDRADNEQFF.

The chain recombines TRBV4-3 with TRBJ2-7; D is unclear. Trimming removed 3 bases from V and 1 base from J, with 7 bases in between. The germline gives CDR1 LGHNA, CDR2 YSLEER. The CDR3 is 13 residues long. CDR3 protein: CASSQGISYEQYF. CDR3 in DNA: TGCGCCAGCAGCCAGGGGATATCCTACGAGCAGTACTTC.

This clonotype was observed a few times. This chain joins TRBV6-5 and TRBJ1-2, with D perhaps matching TRBD1 (5 bases). This CDR3 has 11 amino acids. Germline CDR1 reads MNHEY; CDR2 reads SVGAGI. Trimming took 11 bases from V and 2 from J, leaving 9 bases between them. Written as DNA, the CDR3 is TGTGCCGTGGGGGGGAACTATGGCTACACCTTC. Amino acid sequence: CAVGGNYGYTF.

The J gene is TRBJ1-1, the V gene TRBV27; D is undetermined. The CDR3 sequence is 15 residues long. Trimming left V 7 bases short and J 6 bases short, with 21 bases between. CDR1 and CDR2 (germline): MNHEY, SMNVEV (reference sequence). In DNA form, the CDR3 reads TGTGCCAGCAACCCAAGGGCGCGGGGAATCGCTGAAGCTTTCTTT. Translated: CASNPRARGIAEAFF.

This clonotype turned up a few times. The chain has TRBV6-2 or TRBV6-3 and TRBJ2-7; TRBD2 aligns across 8 bases. Losses at the gene ends were 7 bases for V and 6 bases for J; bases not matched to a gene: 8. The CDR3 has 13 residues. The germline V gene encodes CDR1 MNHEY and CDR2 SVGEGT. The CDR3 nucleotides are TGTGCCAGCAAAGAGACTAGCGCTCCCGAGCAGTACTTC. Translation: CASKETSAPEQYF.